The table lists the clone carrying this T cell receptor (beta chain) with a few counts. The antigen is unknown. The authors built TCR beta libraries using iRepertoire HTBI primers and Arm-PCR of CDR3 regions. TCRdb fed the multiplex PCR reads into MiXCR, producing one record per CDR3 protein. The sample includes about 660,000 distinct CDR3 sequences, about 30% seen only once; the top ten take about 40%. Indicated time point: persistent/refractory GD, antithyroid drugs over 5 years with positive TRAb. PBMC-derived RNA was used for the TCR library. The source of the sample is a study of regulatory T cells in long-lasting Graves disease. Study findings and constraints: Persistent patients had more shared public clonotypes (under 3,000) than new patients (about 970).

Between the trimmed V and J ends, which lost 5 bases and 2 bases, there was a span of 15 bases. The V gene's germline CDR1 is KGHSH and CDR2 LQKENI. The CDR3 length is 15 residues. Sample: peripheral blood mononuclear cells (PBMCs), taken when the disease was refractory, from a patient treated with antithyroid drugs. The origin of this receptor is a female donor with Graves disease. The chain combines TRBV18 with TRBJ1-1; the D is unclear. The CDR3 loop reads CASSSLQIANTEAFF. In DNA, the CDR3 is TGTGCCAGCTCATCCCTTCAGATAGCCAACACTGAAGCTTTCTTT.